Presented here are 23 T cell receptor beta chains from one specimen sequenced in a study of blood T cell repertoires in COVID-19. Produced via immunoSEQ multiplex PCR; TCRdb's table is partial and in-frame only. Here the sample spans fewer than 250,000 clones, around 84% being singletons. Sequencing was done on a sample of PBMCs or T cells enriched from blood (not recorded which). Source of these receptors: a woman in her twenties or thirties who had recovered from COVID-19.

The genes are TRBV11-2 and TRBJ1-1; 7 bases fit TRBD1. V lost 5 bases to trimming and J lost 2 bases; unmatched junction nucleotides: 8. Germline V lookup: CDR1 SGHAT, CDR2 FQNNGV. The CDR3 covers 15 residues. CDR3 in amino acids: CASSPPQGGNTEAFF. The CDR3 bases are TGTGCCAGCAGCCCCCCCCAGGGGGGCAACACTGAAGCTTTCTTT.

Only one count was recorded for this clone. The chain uses TRBV7-6 and TRBJ2-2, with D perhaps TRBD1 (6 bases). Per germline, CDR1 SGHVS and CDR2 FNYEAQ. V was clipped by 5 bases and J by 0 bases, with 19 bases between them. This CDR3 spans 18 amino acids. DNA for the CDR3: TGTGCCAGCAGCCGGGACACCCCTCAAGGCGCGAACACCGGGGAGCTGTTTTTT. Amino acid sequence: CASSRDTPQGANTGELFF.

On this clone: This CDR3 is also generated by other DNA sequences in the sample. The gene calls are TRBV27 and TRBJ1-1; D not certain. Germline V gene data show CDR1 as MNHEY and CDR2 as SMNVEV (reference sequence). The CDR3 has 13 residues. V lost 2 bases to trimming and J lost 2 bases, with 6 bases between them. The CDR3 reads CASSLGRNTEAFF. CDR3 sequence (DNA): TGTGCCAGCAGTTTAGGCAGAAACACTGAAGCTTTCTTT.

V and J are TRBV10-3 and TRBJ2-1; 16 positions match TRBD2. This CDR3 contains 18 residues. The germline CDR1 and CDR2 sequences are ENHRY and SYGVKD. J lost 7 bases, V lost 6 bases, and 12 bases had no gene match. CDR3: CAIRSGLAGGIRSNEQFF. In DNA form, the CDR3 reads TGTGCCATCAGATCGGGACTAGCGGGAGGGATACGAAGTAATGAGCAGTTCTTC.

The chain combines TRBV14 with TRBJ2-5; 10 nucleotides line up with TRBD2. V dropped 1 base and J dropped 4; count of bases not matched to a gene: 3. This CDR3 is built from 15 residues. The germline gives CDR1 SGHDN, CDR2 FVKESK. The CDR3 region is CASSQARTSGETQYF. CDR3 bases: TGTGCCAGCAGCCAAGCCAGGACTAGCGGAGAGACCCAGTACTTC.

This CDR3 is CASTRGRSSYNEQFF. In nucleotides, the CDR3 is TGTGCCAGTACCAGGGGGCGGAGCTCCTACAATGAGCAGTTCTTC. V and J are TRBV19 and TRBJ2-1; 8 nucleotides align to TRBD1. V trimming: 7 bases; J trimming: 0 bases; junction bases outside the gene matches: 5. The CDR3 extends over 15 amino acids. Germline CDR1 and CDR2: LNHDA and SQIVND (reference sequence). The whole variable domain, remainder taken from reference TRBV19 and TRBJ2-1, is DGGITQSPKYLFRKEGQNVTLSCEQNLNHDAMYWYRQDPGQGLRLIYYSQIVNDFQKGDIAEGYSVSREKKESFPLTVTSAQKNPTAFYLCASTRGRSSYNEQFFGPGTRLTVL.

The chain carries TRBV28 and TRBJ2-3; the match to TRBD1 covers 8 bases. V lost 2 bases to trimming and J lost 3 bases; unmatched junction nucleotides: 10. From germline, CDR1 is MDHEN and CDR2 SYDVKM. The CDR3 contains 17 residues. The CDR3, as DNA: TGTGCCAGCAGTTTAGGGTGGACAGGGACTTCAACAGATACGCAGTATTTT. It encodes CASSLGWTGTSTDTQYF.

V gene TRBV4-1 combines with J gene TRBJ1-2; D is unclear. Trimming pared 4 bases from V and 5 bases from J, leaving 14 bases between. Per the germline V gene, CDR1 is MGHRA and CDR2 is YSYEKL. The CDR3 has 14 amino acids. This CDR3 reads CASSLPEGGYGYTF. CDR3 in DNA: TGCGCCAGCAGCCTTCCCGAGGGCGGGTATGGCTACACCTTC.

The J gene is TRBJ2-1, the V gene TRBV4-2; 10 bases match TRBD2. J lost 12 bases, V lost 0 bases, and 17 bases had no gene match. The V gene's germline CDR1 is LGHNA and CDR2 YNFKEQ. This CDR3 contains 18 residues. CDR3 DNA: TGTGCCAGCAGCCAAGATGGTCGTAGGGCTAGCGGGGGCCTTGGGCAGTTCTTC. It is translated as CASSQDGRRASGGLGQFF.

This CDR3 is CASSPDRYNQPQHF. CDR3 coding DNA: TGTGCCAGCAGCCCGGACAGGTACAATCAGCCCCAGCATTTT. The V gene is TRBV11-2, the J gene TRBJ1-5; 7 bases align to TRBD1. The V segment lost 5 bases and the J segment 3 bases; nucleotides outside the gene matches: 4. Germline CDR1 and CDR2: SGHAT and FQNNGV. The CDR3 has 14 residues.

The rearrangement uses TRBV7-2 and TRBJ1-1; tentatively, D is TRBD1 (6 bases). Trimming removed 5 bases at V and 5 bases at J, with 18 bases between. The CDR3 spans 15 residues. CDR1 and CDR2 (germline): SGHTA, FQGNSA. Here the CDR3 DNA reads TGTGCCAGCAGCCCATCCGGGACAAGTAAGACTGAAGCTTTCTTT. Encoded protein: CASSPSGTSKTEAFF.

The V and J genes are TRBV3-1 (or the pseudogene TRBV3-2) and TRBJ1-1; D gene ambiguous. The V and J ends lost 0 bases and 1 base respectively, with 9 bases between them. CDR1 LGHDT and CDR2 YNNKEL come from the germline V gene (reference sequence). CDR3 size: 15 residues. This CDR3 is CASSQEWRPNTEAFF. CDR3 nucleotides: TGTGCCAGCAGCCAAGAGTGGAGACCGAACACTGAAGCTTTCTTT.

The V call is TRBV7-3, the J call TRBJ1-1, with 8 bases identical to TRBD1. This CDR3 spans 13 amino acids. Germline CDR1 and CDR2: SGHTA and FQGTGA. V lost 5 bases and J lost 7; bases outside the gene matches: 6. The CDR3 reads CASSRDRRSEAFF. In DNA, the CDR3 is TGTGCCAGCAGCCGGGACAGGAGAAGTGAAGCTTTCTTT.

The genes are TRBV4-1 and TRBJ2-1, with D perhaps TRBD1 (5 bases). This CDR3 is 16 amino acids long. The germline CDR1 and CDR2 sequences are MGHRA and YSYEKL. V was pared by 6 bases and J by 4 bases, with 19 bases between. The CDR3 protein is CASRANGRRGYNEQFF. The CDR3 nucleotides are TGCGCCAGCAGGGCAAATGGCAGAAGGGGTTACAATGAGCAGTTCTTC.

The chain uses TRBV5-4 and TRBJ1-3; D might be TRBD1 (6 bases). The germline V gene has CDR1 SGHNT and CDR2 YYREEE (reference sequence). The CDR3 is 16 amino acids. V lost 2 bases to trimming and J lost 0 bases, with 12 bases between them. The CDR3 loop reads CASSLHRAHSGNTIYF. The CDR3, as DNA: TGTGCCAGCAGCTTACACAGGGCCCACTCTGGAAACACCATATATTTT.

As concerns this clone: The identical CDR3 is also encoded by other nucleotide sequences in the sample. The gene calls are TRBV18 and TRBJ1-1, with D unclear. Germline CDR1 and CDR2: KGHSH and LQKENI. Trimming pared 3 bases from V and 0 bases from J, leaving 5 bases between. CDR3 length equals 13 residues. The CDR3 DNA reads as TGTGCCAGCTCACCGTCCTTGAACACTGAAGCTTTCTTT. It is translated as CASSPSLNTEAFF.

This clone came up many times. The chain is built from TRBV19 and TRBJ1-5, with D perhaps TRBD1 (6 bases). The CDR3 length is 16 residues. Trimming left V 6 bases short and J 4 bases short, with 19 bases between. CDR1 and CDR2 (germline): LNHDA, SQIVND (reference sequence). CDR3 nucleotide sequence: TGTGCCAGTAGCCATGGCGCGGGGGCCGGTAATCAGCCCCAGCATTTT. Protein: CASSHGAGAGNQPQHF.

This clone was seen a handful of times. This chain links TRBV7-3 with TRBJ2-2; D call uncertain. V lost 5 bases and J lost 1, with 11 bases in between. The CDR3 sequence is 15 residues long. Per germline, CDR1 SGHTA and CDR2 FQGTGA. The CDR3 region has the DNA TGTGCCAGCAGCAAATTAGGCGGGAACACCGGGGAGCTGTTTTTT. Translated: CASSKLGGNTGELFF.

The chain joins TRBV18 to TRBJ1-3, with TRBD1 matching 7 bases. This CDR3 has 18 residues. The junction had 11 bases not matched to a gene; V was cut back by 3 bases and J by 0 bases. CDR1 KGHSH and CDR2 LQKENI come from the germline V gene. The CDR3 reads CASSPSWGQPFSGNTIYF. The CDR3 region has the DNA TGTGCCAGCTCACCTTCCTGGGGACAGCCTTTCTCTGGAAACACCATATATTTT.

The chain couples TRBV5-6 to TRBJ1-3, with TRBD1 matching over 7 bases. Germline V CDR1 and CDR2: SGHDT, YYEEEE. The CDR3 sequence is 14 residues long. V lost 4 bases, J lost 4 bases, and 5 bases stayed unmatched. The CDR3 loop reads CASSPGTVGNTIYF. Written as DNA, the CDR3 is TGTGCCAGCAGCCCGGGGACAGTAGGAAACACCATATATTTT.

The chain joins TRBV12-3 or TRBV12-4 to TRBJ1-4; no clear D. Between the trimmed V and J ends, which lost 5 bases and 7 bases, there was a span of 5 bases. This CDR3 has 11 amino acids. The CDR3 nucleotides read TGTGCCAGCAGTCGGGGTGAAAAACTGTTTTTT. Protein sequence: CASSRGEKLFF.

The chain joins TRBV5-5 to TRBJ1-6; D call uncertain. The CDR3 is made up of 13 amino acids. Germline assignment: CDR1 SGHKS and CDR2 YYEKEE (reference sequence). The ends were cut back, 2 bases at V and 11 bases at J, with 11 bases in the middle. Written as DNA, the CDR3 is TGTGCCAGCAGCTTCCGAATAGATCCACCCCTCCACTTT. Translation gives CASSFRIDPPLHF.

The genes are TRBV5-1 and TRBJ2-1; D is ambiguous. Germline values: CDR1 SGHRS, CDR2 YFSETQ. The CDR3 consists of 13 residues. V was shortened by 0 bases and J by 5 bases, with 6 bases between the two germline ends. The CDR3, as DNA: TGCGCCAGCAGCTTGGGACTCCACAATGAGCAGTTCTTC. Amino acids: CASSLGLHNEQFF.